The T cell receptor (beta chain) described here comes from a study of T cells in localized non-small cell lung cancer. Study-wide findings and caveats: Because sequencing included only one region (of the tumor), heterogeneity remains possible.

Comment on this clone: Its antigen is undetermined.

Profiled with immunoSEQ multiplex PCR; TCRdb holds only in-frame clones, not every one. The data contain approximately 81,000 clones, 88% of them seen just once; the ten biggest clones take up 20% to 25%. Sample: peripheral blood, taken before any cancer treatment. This clonotype was sampled from a woman aged 35 to 69 with stage I squamous cell lung carcinoma.

The CDR3 region is CASSGRQGLYGYTF. The CDR3 region has the DNA TGTGCCAGCAGTGGACGTCAGGGGCTATATGGCTACACCTTC. This chain links TRBV2 with TRBJ1-2, with D possibly TRBD1 on 6 matching bases. CDR3 length: 14 residues. Trimming shortened V by 4 bases and J by 5 bases, and 14 bases separated the two germline ends. Germline assignment: CDR1 SNHLY and CDR2 FYNNEI.